This T cell receptor (beta chain) was profiled in a study of cytomegalovirus exposure and HLA in healthy donors (TCRdb year 2017). Broadly, across the study: The 670 or so repertoires of the first cohort and the 95 to 150 validation repertoires were produced on the same platform, according to a later analysis. The study aimed to test whether cataloging public T cell receptors could reveal signatures of past pathogen exposure. Besides the first cohort of 500 to 700 subjects, a separate validation cohort made up of roughly 120 different subjects was used. High-throughput TCR immunosequencing, statistical association of individual TCRs with disease status, and machine learning were combined to predict cytomegalovirus infection status.

What the research found in general, with its limitations: A later analysis had no HLA typing for the validation cohort, so co-occurrence there was scored across all 120 or so repertoires. While some public TCRs were present in many individuals, most TCR sequences turned up only very rarely across donors. In a later analysis, TCRs clustered in the first cohort were found to also tend to co-occur in the approximately 120 validation repertoires, with 85% to 95% of cluster scores above 0. The study gave a list of more than 150 TCR beta chains associated with cytomegalovirus. The authors suggested that the approach could potentially be generalized to other disease states and immunological phenotypes. In both the original and validation cohorts, the classifier was reported to diagnose cytomegalovirus status with high specificity and sensitivity. A few of the identified cytomegalovirus-associated TCR beta chains were confirmed in vitro to be specific for cytomegalovirus antigens.

From the cysteine through the phenylalanine, the CDR3 covers 14 amino acids. Here the CDR3 DNA is all that survives: 42 bases in frame from base 1. The germline V gene encodes CDR1 SNHLY and CDR2 FYNNEI. Relative to germline, V is 2 bases shorter and J is 0 bases shorter, with 8 bases between their ends. The donors belonged to the validation cohort of around 110 subjects, which was separate from the approximately 700-subject first cohort. The library was made by the immunoSEQ multiplex PCR assay. As for how the authors treated the data: A statistical classification framework was built for diagnosing cytomegalovirus status from the catalog of TCR beta chain sequences. TCRdb re-hosts the immuneACCESS table, in-frame sequences only. Its copies lack some clones; in the studies checked, an unresolved V gene accounts for under half of them, and the cause for the rest is not known. V and J calls and clone size are copied from that table; D and trimming were computed from the DNA. For this sample the table gives about 130,000 clones, of which approximately 84% were detected only once. The ten largest account for 25% to 30% of the sample.

There are a few counts of this clone. Which antigen it targets is not known. The sample holds no much larger clone one base away, and base qualities are not on file. The TCR was taken from a man aged 25 to 45 in good health and CMV-seropositive. This chain is built from TRBV2 and TRBJ2-7, with no confident D gene call. Material for sequencing was PBMCs. In nucleotide form, the sequence is TGTGCCAGCAGTGAAATAAGGAGCTCCTACGAGCAGTACTTC. It encodes CASSEIRSSYEQYF.